This T cell receptor (beta chain) was identified in a study of blood T cell repertoires in COVID-19. As for the study in general: Collection of acute and convalescent COVID-19 samples took place in the United States, Italy and Spain. Sample material is recorded as cDNA or gDNA derived from T cells, B-cell-depleted T cells, or PBMCs.

In the original processing: Amplifying reference gene primers gave estimates of nucleated cell counts. Assay: immunoSEQ multiplex PCR; the TCRdb copy retains only in-frame clones and omits some. The V and J calls and clone size were taken over from that table, and D and trimming were inferred from the DNA. The table includes fewer than 60,000 clones, about four fifths detected once. The CDR3 loop spans 13 amino acids. Germline loops: CDR1 SNHLY, CDR2 FYNNEI. V was cut by 8 bases and J by 1 base, with 9 bases left in between. The TCR originated in a man between 65 and 80 years old with active COVID-19. Sequencing used peripheral blood. The rearrangement joins TRBV2 to TRBJ1-5; D is unclear. The CDR3 nucleotides are TGTGCCAGCCAGCAGGCAAGCAATCAGCCCCAGCATTTT. This codes for CASQQASNQPQHF.